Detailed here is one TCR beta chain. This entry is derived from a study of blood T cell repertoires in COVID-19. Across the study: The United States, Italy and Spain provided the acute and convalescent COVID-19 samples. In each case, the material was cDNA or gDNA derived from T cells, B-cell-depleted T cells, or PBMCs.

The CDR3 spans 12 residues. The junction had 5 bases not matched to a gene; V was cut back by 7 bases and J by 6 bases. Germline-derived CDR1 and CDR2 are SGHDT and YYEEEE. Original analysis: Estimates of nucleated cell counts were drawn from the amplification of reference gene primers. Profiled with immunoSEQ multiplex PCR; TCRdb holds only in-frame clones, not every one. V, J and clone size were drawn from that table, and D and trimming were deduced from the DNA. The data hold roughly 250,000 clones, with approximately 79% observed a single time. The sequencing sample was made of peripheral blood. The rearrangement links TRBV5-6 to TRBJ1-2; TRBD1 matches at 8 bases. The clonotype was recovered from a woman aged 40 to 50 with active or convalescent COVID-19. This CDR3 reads CASGPTGDGYTF. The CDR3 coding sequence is TGTGCCAGCGGCCCGACAGGGGATGGCTACACCTTC.